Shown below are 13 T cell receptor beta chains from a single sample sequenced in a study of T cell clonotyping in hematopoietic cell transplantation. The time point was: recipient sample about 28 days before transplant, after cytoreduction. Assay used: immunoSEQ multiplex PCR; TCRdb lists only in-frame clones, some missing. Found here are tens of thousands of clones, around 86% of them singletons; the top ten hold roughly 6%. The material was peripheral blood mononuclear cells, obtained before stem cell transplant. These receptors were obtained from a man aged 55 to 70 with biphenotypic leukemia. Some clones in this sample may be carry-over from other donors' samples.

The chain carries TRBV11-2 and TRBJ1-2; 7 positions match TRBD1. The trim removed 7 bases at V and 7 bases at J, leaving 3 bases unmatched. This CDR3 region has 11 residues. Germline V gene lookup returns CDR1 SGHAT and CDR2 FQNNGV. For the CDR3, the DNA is TGTGCCAGCAAACAGGGGATTGGCTACACCTTC. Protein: CASKQGIGYTF.

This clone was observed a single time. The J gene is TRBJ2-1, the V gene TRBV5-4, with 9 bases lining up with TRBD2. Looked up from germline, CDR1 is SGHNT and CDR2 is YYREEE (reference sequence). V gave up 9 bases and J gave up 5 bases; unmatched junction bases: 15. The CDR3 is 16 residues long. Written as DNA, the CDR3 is TGTGCCACCAAGGGAAACGGACTAGCGCCAGACAATGAGCAGTTCTTC. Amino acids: CATKGNGLAPDNEQFF.

The CDR3, as DNA: TGTGCCAGCAGTGGACCAGGGCTGGGGCATGAGCAGTTCTTC. This encodes CASSGPGLGHEQFF. This chain joins TRBV27 and TRBJ2-1; tentatively, D is TRBD1 (5 bases). Germline-derived CDR1 and CDR2 are MNHEY and SMNVEV (reference sequence). CDR3 length equals 14 residues. Trimming shortened V by 5 bases and J by 8 bases, and 16 bases separated the two germline ends.

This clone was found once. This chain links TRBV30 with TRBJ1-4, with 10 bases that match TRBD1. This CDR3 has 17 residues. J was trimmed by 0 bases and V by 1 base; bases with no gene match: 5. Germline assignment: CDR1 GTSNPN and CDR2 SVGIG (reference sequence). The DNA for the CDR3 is TGTGCCTGGAGTGCCGACAGGGGGCACACAACTAATGAAAAACTGTTTTTT. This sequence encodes CAWSADRGHTTNEKLFF.

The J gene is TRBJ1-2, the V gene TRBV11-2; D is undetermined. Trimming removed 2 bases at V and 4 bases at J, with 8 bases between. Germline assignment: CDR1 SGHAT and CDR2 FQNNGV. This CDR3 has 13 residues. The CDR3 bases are TGTGCCAGCAGCTTAACCGGACTCTATGGCTACACCTTC. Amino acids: CASSLTGLYGYTF. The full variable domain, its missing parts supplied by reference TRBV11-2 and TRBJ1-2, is EAGVAQSPRYKIIEKRQSVAFWCNPISGHATLYWYQQILGQGPKLLIQFQNNGVVDDSQLPKDRFSAERLKGVDSTLKIQPAKLEDSAVYLCASSLTGLYGYTFGSGTRLTVV.

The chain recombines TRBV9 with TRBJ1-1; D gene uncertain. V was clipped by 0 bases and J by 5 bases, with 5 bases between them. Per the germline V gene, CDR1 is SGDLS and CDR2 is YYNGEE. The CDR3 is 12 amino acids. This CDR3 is CASSVGGTEAFF. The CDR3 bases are TGTGCCAGCAGCGTAGGTGGTACTGAAGCTTTCTTT.

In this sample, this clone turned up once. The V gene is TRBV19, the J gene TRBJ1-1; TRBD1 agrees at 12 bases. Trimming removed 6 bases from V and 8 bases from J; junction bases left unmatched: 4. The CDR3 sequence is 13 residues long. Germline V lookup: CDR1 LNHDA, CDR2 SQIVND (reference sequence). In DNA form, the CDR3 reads TGTGCCAGTAGGTCCGGGACAGGGGGCGAAGCTTTCTTT. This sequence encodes CASRSGTGGEAFF.

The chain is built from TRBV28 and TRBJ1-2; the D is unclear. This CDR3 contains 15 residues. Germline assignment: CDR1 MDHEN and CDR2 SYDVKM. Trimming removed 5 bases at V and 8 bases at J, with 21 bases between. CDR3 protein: CASSGWLSGSRGYTF. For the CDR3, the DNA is TGTGCCAGCAGTGGTTGGCTTTCGGGGTCTAGAGGCTACACCTTC.

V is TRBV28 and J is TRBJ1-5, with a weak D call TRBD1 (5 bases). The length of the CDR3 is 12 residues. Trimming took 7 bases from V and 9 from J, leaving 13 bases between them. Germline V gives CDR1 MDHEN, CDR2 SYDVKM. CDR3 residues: CASMGRARPQHF. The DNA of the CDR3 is TGTGCCAGCATGGGGCGGGCGAGGCCCCAGCATTTT.

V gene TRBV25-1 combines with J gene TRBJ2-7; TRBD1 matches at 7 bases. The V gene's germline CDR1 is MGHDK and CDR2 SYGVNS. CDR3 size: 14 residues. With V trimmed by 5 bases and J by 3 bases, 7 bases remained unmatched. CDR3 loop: CASSPRDRVYEQYF. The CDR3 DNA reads TGTGCCAGCAGTCCCCGGGACAGAGTCTACGAGCAGTACTTC.

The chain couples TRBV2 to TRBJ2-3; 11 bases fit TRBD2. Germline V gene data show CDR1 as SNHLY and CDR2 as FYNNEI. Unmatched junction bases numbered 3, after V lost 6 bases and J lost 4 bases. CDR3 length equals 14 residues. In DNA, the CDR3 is TGTGCCAGCAGCCCACTAGCGGGAGCAGATACGCAGTATTTT. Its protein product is CASSPLAGADTQYF.

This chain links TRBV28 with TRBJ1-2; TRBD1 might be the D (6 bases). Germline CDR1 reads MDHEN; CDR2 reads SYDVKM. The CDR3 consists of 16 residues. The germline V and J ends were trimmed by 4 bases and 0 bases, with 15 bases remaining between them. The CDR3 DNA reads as TGTGCCAGCAGTTCCGACTCAGGGGTGGCTAACTATGGCTACACCTTC. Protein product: CASSSDSGVANYGYTF.

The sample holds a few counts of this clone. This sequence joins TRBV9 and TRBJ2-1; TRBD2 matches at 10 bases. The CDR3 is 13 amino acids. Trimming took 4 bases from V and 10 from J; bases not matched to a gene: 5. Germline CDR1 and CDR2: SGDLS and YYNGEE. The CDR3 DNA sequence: TGTGCCAGCAGCTATTCTAGCGGGAGCGAGCAGTTCTTC. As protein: CASSYSSGSEQFF.